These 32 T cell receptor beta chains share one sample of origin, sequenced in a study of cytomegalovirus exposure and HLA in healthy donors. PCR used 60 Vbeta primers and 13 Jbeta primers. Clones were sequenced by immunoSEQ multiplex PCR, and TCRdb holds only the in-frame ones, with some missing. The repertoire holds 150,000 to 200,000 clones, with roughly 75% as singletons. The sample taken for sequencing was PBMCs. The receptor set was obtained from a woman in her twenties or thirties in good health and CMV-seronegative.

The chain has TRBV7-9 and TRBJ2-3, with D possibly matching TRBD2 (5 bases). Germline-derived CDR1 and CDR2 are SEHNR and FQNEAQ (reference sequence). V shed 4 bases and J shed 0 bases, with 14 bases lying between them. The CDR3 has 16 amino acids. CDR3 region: CASSSSRTLSTDTQYF. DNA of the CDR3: TGTGCCAGCAGCTCTAGCCGCACTTTGAGCACAGATACGCAGTATTTT.

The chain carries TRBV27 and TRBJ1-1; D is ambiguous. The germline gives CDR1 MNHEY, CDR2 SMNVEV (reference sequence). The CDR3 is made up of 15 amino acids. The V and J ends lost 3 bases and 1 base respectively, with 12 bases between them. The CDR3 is CASSFFGGSNTEAFF. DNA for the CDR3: TGTGCCAGCAGTTTTTTCGGCGGATCGAACACTGAAGCTTTCTTT.

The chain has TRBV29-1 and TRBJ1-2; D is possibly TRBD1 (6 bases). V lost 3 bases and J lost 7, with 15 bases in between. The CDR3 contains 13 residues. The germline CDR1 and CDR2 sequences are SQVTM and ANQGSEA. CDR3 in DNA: TGCAGCGTTGACGTGGGGGCTTCTAGTGGCTACACCTTC. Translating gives CSVDVGASSGYTF.

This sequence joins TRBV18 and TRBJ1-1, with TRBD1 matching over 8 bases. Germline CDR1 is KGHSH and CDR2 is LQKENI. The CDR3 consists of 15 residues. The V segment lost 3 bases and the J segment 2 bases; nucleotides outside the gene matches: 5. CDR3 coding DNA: TGTGCCAGCTCACCCCCTCAGGGGGCAAACACTGAAGCTTTCTTT. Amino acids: CASSPPQGANTEAFF.

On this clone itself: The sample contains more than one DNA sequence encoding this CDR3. The CDR3 DNA sequence: TGTGCCAGTAGTATCGGACAATTGAACACTGAAGCTTTCTTT. Amino acid sequence: CASSIGQLNTEAFF. V is TRBV19 and J is TRBJ1-1; tentative D call: TRBD1 (5 bases). The V gene lost 3 bases and the J gene lost 0 bases, with 8 bases spanning the gap. This CDR3 comprises 14 residues. CDR1 is LNHDA, CDR2 SQIVND, per germline (reference sequence).

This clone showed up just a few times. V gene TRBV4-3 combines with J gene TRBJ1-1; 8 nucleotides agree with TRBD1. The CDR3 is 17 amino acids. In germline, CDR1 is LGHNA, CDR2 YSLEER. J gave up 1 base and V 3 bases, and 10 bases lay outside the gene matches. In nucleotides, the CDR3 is TGCGCCAGCAGCCAGATGGCCGAGGGGACAGGGAACACTGAAGCTTTCTTT. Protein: CASSQMAEGTGNTEAFF.

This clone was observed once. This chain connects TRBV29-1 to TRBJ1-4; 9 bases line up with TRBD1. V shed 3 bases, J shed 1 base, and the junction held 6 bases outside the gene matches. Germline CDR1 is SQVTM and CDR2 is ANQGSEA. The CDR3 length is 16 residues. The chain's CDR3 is CSVESPGQGTNEKLFF. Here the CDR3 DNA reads TGCAGCGTTGAGTCCCCGGGACAGGGAACTAATGAAAAACTGTTTTTT.

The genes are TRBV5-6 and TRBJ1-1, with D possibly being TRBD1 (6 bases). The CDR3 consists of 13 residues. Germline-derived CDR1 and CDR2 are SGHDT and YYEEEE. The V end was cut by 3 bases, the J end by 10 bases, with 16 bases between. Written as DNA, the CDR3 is TGTGCCAGCAGCTCACGACAGGAAAGGCGAGCTTTCTTT. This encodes CASSSRQERRAFF.

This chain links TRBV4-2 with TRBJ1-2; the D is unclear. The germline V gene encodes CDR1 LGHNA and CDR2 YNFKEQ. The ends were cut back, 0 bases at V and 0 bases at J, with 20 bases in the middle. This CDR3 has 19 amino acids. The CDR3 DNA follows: TGTGCCAGCAGCCAAGAAATGGTGGCGGCCTGGTCGGCTAACTATGGCTACACCTTC. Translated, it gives CASSQEMVAAWSANYGYTF.

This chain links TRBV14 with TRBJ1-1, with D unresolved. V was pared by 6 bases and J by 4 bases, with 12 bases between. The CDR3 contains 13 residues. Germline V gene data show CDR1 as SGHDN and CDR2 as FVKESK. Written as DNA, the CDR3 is TGTGCCAGCAGTCTTCAGGCCGCCACTGAAGCTTTCTTT. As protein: CASSLQAATEAFF.

CDR3 protein: CASSTRTGVAEQYF. The CDR3 DNA follows: TGTGCCAGCAGTACCCGGACAGGGGTAGCCGAGCAGTACTTC. The V and J genes are TRBV27 and TRBJ2-7; the match to TRBD1 covers 9 bases. There are 14 residues in the CDR3. V lost 5 bases, J lost 6 bases, and 8 bases stayed unmatched. Germline CDR1 MNHEY, CDR2 SMNVEV (reference sequence).

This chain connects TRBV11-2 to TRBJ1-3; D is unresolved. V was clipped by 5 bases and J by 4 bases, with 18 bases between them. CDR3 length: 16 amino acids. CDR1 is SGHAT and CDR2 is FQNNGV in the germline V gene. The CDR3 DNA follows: TGTGCCAGCAGCCGCCCCCTGAGCGACCAAGGAAACACCATATATTTT. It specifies CASSRPLSDQGNTIYF.

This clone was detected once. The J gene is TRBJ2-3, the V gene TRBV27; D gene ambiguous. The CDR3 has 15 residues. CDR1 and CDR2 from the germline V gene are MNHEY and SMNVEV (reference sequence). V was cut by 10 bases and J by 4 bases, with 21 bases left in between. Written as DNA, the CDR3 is TGTGCCACCCGCCCCGGAGCCCGAGCCCCAGATACGCAGTATTTT. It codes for CATRPGARAPDTQYF.

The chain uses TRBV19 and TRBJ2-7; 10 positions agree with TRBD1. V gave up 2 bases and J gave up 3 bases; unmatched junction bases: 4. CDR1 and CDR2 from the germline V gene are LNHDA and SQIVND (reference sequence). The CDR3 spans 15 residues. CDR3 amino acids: CASSISGTGDYEQYF. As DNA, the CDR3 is TGTGCCAGTAGTATATCCGGGACAGGGGACTACGAGCAGTACTTC.

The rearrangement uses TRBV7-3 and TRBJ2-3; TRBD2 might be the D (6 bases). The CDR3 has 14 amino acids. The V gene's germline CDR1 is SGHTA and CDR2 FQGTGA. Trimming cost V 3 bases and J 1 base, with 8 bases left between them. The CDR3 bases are TGTGCCAGCAGCTTGCGGGGCCGCACAGATACGCAGTATTTT. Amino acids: CASSLRGRTDTQYF.

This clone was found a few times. CDR3 protein: CASSQQGGTGAYEQYF. CDR3 nucleotide sequence: TGTGCCAGTAGCCAACAGGGGGGGACAGGAGCTTACGAGCAGTACTTC. The V call is TRBV19, the J call TRBJ2-7; D is perhaps TRBD1 (8 bases). The germline CDR1 and CDR2 sequences are LNHDA and SQIVND (reference sequence). CDR3 length: 16 amino acids. Trimming pared 6 bases from V and 4 bases from J, leaving 22 bases between.

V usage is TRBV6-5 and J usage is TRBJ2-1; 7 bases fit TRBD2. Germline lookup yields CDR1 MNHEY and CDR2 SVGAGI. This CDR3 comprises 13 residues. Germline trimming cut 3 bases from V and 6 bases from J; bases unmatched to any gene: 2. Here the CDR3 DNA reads TGTGCCAGCAGTTATGGGGGGGGCAATGAGCAGTTCTTC. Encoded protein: CASSYGGGNEQFF.

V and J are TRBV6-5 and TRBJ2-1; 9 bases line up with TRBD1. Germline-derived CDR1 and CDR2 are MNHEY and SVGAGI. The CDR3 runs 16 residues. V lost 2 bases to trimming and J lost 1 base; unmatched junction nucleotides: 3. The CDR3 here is CASSYGQGNSYNEQFF. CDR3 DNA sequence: TGTGCCAGCAGTTACGGACAGGGGAATTCCTACAATGAGCAGTTCTTC.

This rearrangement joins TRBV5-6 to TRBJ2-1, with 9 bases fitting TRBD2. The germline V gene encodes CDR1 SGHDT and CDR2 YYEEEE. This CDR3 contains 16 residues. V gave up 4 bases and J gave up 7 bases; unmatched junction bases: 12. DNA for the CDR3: TGTGCCAGCAGCCGACCGGCGCGGGGGGGCCTTAATGAGCAGTTCTTC. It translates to CASSRPARGGLNEQFF.

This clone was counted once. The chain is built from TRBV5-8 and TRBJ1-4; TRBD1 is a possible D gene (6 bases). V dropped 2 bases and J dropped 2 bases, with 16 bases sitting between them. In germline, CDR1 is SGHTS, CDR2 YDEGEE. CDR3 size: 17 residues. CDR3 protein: CASSFFVFGQTNEKLFF. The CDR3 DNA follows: TGTGCCAGCAGCTTTTTTGTTTTCGGACAGACTAATGAAAAACTGTTTTTT.

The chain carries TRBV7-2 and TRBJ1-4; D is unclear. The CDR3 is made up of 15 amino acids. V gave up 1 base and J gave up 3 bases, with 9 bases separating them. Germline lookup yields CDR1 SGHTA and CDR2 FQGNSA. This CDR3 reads CASSLDWAANEKLFF. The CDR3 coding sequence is TGTGCCAGCAGCTTAGATTGGGCAGCTAATGAAAAACTGTTTTTT.

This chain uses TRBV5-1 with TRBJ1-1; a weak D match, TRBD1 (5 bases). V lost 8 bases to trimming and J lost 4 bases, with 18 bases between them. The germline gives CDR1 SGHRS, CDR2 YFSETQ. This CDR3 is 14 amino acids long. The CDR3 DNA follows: TGCGCCAGTAACCCTGGGGGGGGAGGCACTGAAGCTTTCTTT. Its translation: CASNPGGGGTEAFF.

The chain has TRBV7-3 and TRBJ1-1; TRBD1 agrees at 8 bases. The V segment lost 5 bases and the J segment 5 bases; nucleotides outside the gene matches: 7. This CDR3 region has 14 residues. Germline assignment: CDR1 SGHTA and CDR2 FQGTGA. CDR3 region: CASSPQGVVTEAFF. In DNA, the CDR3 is TGTGCCAGCAGCCCACAGGGGGTGGTTACTGAAGCTTTCTTT.

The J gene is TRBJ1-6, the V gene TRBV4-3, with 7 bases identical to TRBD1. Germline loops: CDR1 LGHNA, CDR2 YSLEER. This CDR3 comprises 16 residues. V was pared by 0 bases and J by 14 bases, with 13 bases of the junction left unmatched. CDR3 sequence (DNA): TGCGCCAGCAGCCAAGATGGGGACAGCCGATATAATTCCCTCCACTTT. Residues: CASSQDGDSRYNSLHF.

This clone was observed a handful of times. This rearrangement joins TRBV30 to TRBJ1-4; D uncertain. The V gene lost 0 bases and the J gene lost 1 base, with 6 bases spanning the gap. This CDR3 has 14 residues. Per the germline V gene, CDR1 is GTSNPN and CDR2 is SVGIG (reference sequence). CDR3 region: CAWSVRVTNEKLFF. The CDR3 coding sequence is TGTGCCTGGAGTGTACGGGTAACTAATGAAAAACTGTTTTTT.

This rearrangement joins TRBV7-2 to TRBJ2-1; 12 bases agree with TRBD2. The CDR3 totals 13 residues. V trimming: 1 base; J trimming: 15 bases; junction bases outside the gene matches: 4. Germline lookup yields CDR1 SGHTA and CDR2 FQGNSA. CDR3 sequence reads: CASSLELAGGRFF. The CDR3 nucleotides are TGTGCCAGCAGCTTAGAACTAGCGGGGGGCCGGTTCTTC.

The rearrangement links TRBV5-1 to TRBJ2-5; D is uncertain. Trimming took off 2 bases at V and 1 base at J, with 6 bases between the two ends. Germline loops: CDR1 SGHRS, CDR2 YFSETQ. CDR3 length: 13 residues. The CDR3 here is CASSFQVQETQYF. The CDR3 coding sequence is TGCGCCAGCAGCTTCCAGGTCCAAGAGACCCAGTACTTC.

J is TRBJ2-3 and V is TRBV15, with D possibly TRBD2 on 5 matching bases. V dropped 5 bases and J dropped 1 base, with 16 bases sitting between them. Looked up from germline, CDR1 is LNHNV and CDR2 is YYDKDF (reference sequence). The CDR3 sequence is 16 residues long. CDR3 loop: CATSSRDRLRTDTQYF. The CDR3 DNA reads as TGTGCCACCAGCTCCCGAGACCGACTACGCACAGATACGCAGTATTTT. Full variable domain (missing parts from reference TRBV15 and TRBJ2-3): DAMVIQNPRYQVTQFGKPVTLSCSQTLNHNVMYWYQQKSSQAPKLLFHYYDKDFNNEADTPDNFQSRRPNTSFCFLDIRSPGLGDTAMYLCATSSRDRLRTDTQYFGPGTRLTVL.

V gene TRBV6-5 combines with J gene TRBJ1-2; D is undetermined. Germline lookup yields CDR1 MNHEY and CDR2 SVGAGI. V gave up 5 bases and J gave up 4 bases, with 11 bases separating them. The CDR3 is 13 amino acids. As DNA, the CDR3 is TGTGCCAGCAGTCACGCGGTCGTCTATGGCTACACCTTC. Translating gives CASSHAVVYGYTF.

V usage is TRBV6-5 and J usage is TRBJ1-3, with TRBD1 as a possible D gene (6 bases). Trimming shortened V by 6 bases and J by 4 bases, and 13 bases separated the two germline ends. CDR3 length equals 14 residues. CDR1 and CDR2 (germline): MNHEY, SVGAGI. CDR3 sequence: CASRPQGSGNTIYF. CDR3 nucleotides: TGTGCCAGCAGACCCCAGGGGTCCGGAAACACCATATATTTT.

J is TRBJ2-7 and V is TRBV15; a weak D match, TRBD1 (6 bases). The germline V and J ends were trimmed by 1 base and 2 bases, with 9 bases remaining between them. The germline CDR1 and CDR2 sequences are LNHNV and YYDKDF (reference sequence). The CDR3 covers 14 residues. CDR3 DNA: TGTGCCACCAGCAGAGTGGACAGTGCCTACGAGCAGTACTTC. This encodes CATSRVDSAYEQYF.

CDR3 nucleotides: TGCGCCAGCAGCTTTCCCGGCTCCTACAATGAGCAGTTCTTC. The encoded protein is CASSFPGSYNEQFF. The V call is TRBV5-1, the J call TRBJ2-1; the D is unclear. This CDR3 is 14 amino acids long. Germline CDR1 and CDR2: SGHRS and YFSETQ. The V end was cut by 2 bases, the J end by 0 bases, with 6 bases between.